This TCR beta chain came from a study of T-cell memory formation after mild COVID-19. Study-level information: Each donor largely had its own TCR clusters.

TCRalpha and TCRbeta libraries used 5'RACE with constant-segment primers and UMIs. TCRdb called the 5' RACE reads again in MiXCR, with one record for every CDR3 protein. Found here are nearly 350,000 distinct CDR3 sequences, over 10% of them singletons; the top ten hold around 21%. This clonotype was detected only a few times. No antigen is known for it. Study-wide points: Clones which contracted sat mainly in CM and EM if CD4+, and in EMRA if CD8+. The authors left the SARS-CoV-2 specificity of second-wave clones peaking on day 37 unconfirmed.

This clonotype was sampled from a man aged 18 to 35 who had mild COVID-19 (a few samples of this study predate the infection). Cell type and time point are not known. Sequenced material: PBMCs or a T cell subset sorted from them (not recorded which).

The CDR3 region is CASSTRSGTGPYGYTF. The DNA for the CDR3 is TGTGCCAGCTCCACCCGTTCCGGGACAGGGCCCTATGGCTACACCTTC. The V call is TRBV18, the J call TRBJ1-2; 9 nucleotides align to TRBD1. This CDR3 region has 16 residues. The trim removed 6 bases at V and 4 bases at J, leaving 12 bases unmatched. CDR1 is KGHSH, CDR2 LQKENI, per germline.